Below are 6 T cell receptor beta chains sequenced from a single sample in a study of T cells after yellow fever vaccination. TCRdb reprocessed the 5' RACE reads via MiXCR and lists one record per CDR3 protein. This table has under 250,000 distinct CDR3 sequences, under 3.5% appearing once. The sequencing used CD4+ T cells sorted from PBMCs, collected 10 days after the yellow fever booster vaccination. These receptors came from a man between 18 and 35 years old who received the YFV17D yellow fever vaccine.

Only a few counts were recorded for this clonotype. The V call is TRBV5-5, the J call TRBJ1-2; 7 bases align to TRBD1. Germline V gene data show CDR1 as SGHKS and CDR2 as YYEKEE (reference sequence). CDR3 length: 16 residues. V shed 4 bases, J shed 8 bases, and the junction held 17 bases outside the gene matches. DNA for the CDR3: TGTGCCAGCAGCCCGAGCCGACAGGGTATCGGAACGGGCTACACCTTC. Translating gives CASSPSRQGIGTGYTF.

This clonotype came up a few times. V gene TRBV20-1 combines with J gene TRBJ1-1; 8 bases are shared with TRBD1. Germline assignment: CDR1 DFQATT and CDR2 SNEGSKA (reference sequence). This CDR3 contains 15 residues. Trimming took 0 bases from V and 1 from J; bases not matched to a gene: 4. The CDR3 loop is CSARDGRGQNTEAFF. CDR3 DNA sequence: TGCAGTGCTAGAGATGGCAGGGGGCAGAACACTGAAGCTTTCTTT.

This clonotype was seen many times. The chain combines TRBV6-5 with TRBJ2-4; possible D gene TRBD2, 5 bases. CDR1 MNHEY and CDR2 SVGAGI come from the germline V gene. Trimming took off 3 bases at V and 9 bases at J, with 18 bases between the two ends. This CDR3 contains 15 residues. The CDR3 protein is CASSYLASSGGIQYF. The CDR3 nucleotides read TGTGCCAGCAGTTATTTGGCTAGCAGTGGCGGCATTCAGTACTTC.

This clonotype was seen ten or more times. This sequence joins TRBV7-9 and TRBJ2-7; 13 nucleotides line up with TRBD2. Trimming at V came to 3 bases and at J to 2 bases, leaving 1 base not matched to a gene. This CDR3 has 15 residues. Germline assignment: CDR1 SEHNR and CDR2 FQNEAQ (reference sequence). CDR3 protein: CASSFGLAGAYEQYF. DNA of the CDR3: TGTGCCAGCAGCTTCGGACTAGCGGGGGCCTACGAGCAGTACTTC.

This clonotype was recorded at least ten times. V and J are TRBV29-1 and TRBJ2-3; no clear D. The germline V and J ends were trimmed by 5 bases and 4 bases, with 7 bases remaining between them. Germline CDR1 reads SQVTM; CDR2 reads ANQGSEA. The CDR3 consists of 11 residues. The CDR3 loop is CSVKLADTQYF. The CDR3 coding sequence is TGCAGCGTTAAGCTGGCAGATACGCAGTATTTT.

This clonotype was detected ten times or more. The chain links TRBV6-2 or TRBV6-3 to TRBJ2-7; maybe TRBD1 (5 bases). Per germline, CDR1 MNHEY and CDR2 SVGEGT. The CDR3 spans 14 residues. The V end was cut by 2 bases, the J end by 4 bases, with 12 bases between. In nucleotides, the CDR3 is TGTGCCAGCAGTTACGCCGCAGGGCGGTACGAGCAGTACTTC. It translates to CASSYAAGRYEQYF.